These 18 T cell receptor beta chains were all obtained from the same sample, sequenced in a study of blood T cell repertoires in COVID-19 (dated by TCRdb to about 2020). The library came from the immunoSEQ multiplex PCR assay. The immuneACCESS repertoire file appears here via TCRdb, limited to in-frame rearrangements. These files lack a portion of the clones; in checked studies, under half of the deficit traces to unresolved V genes, and the cause of the others is not known. Recorded for this sample are 110,000 or so clones; about 85% of them occurred a single time. Around 3.3% of the sample is taken by the ten largest. The material sequenced was peripheral blood. These receptor sequences come from a man aged 40-50 years with acute or convalescent COVID-19.

The chain couples TRBV7-8 to TRBJ1-1; TRBD1 is a possible D gene (5 bases). Germline assignment: CDR1 SGHVS and CDR2 FQNEAQ. Trimming pared 1 base from V and 1 base from J, leaving 19 bases between. The CDR3 is 18 amino acids. This CDR3 is CASSLGGGTGGTNTEAFF. As DNA, the CDR3 is TGTGCCAGCAGCTTAGGCGGGGGGACTGGGGGGACGAACACTGAAGCTTTCTTT.

J is TRBJ1-4 and V is TRBV24-1; no clear D. The CDR3 consists of 15 residues. Trimming cost V 3 bases and J 8 bases, with 15 bases left between them. Germline V gene sequence: CDR1 KGHDR, CDR2 SFDVKD. The CDR3 loop reads CATSDPSRAGEKLFF. The CDR3 nucleotides read TGTGCCACCAGTGATCCCAGCCGGGCGGGGGAAAAACTGTTTTTT.

V usage is TRBV15 and J usage is TRBJ2-2; no reliable D call. The length of the CDR3 is 14 residues. The germline CDR1 and CDR2 sequences are LNHNV and YYDKDF (reference sequence). Trimming stripped 0 bases from V and 6 bases from J, with 8 bases between. CDR3 amino acids: CATSRDLRAGELFF. CDR3 sequence (DNA): TGTGCCACCAGCAGAGATCTCCGGGCCGGGGAGCTGTTTTTT.

This chain connects TRBV5-1 to TRBJ2-2, with TRBD1 identical over 9 bases. The CDR3 covers 16 residues. The junction had 10 bases not matched to a gene; V was cut back by 4 bases and J by 6 bases. Germline CDR1 is SGHRS and CDR2 is YFSETQ. DNA for the CDR3: TGCGCCAGCAGCAGAGGGGACAGGGCTCTTGCCGGGGAGCTGTTTTTT. It translates to CASSRGDRALAGELFF. The full variable domain, completed using reference TRBV5-1 and TRBJ2-2, is KAGVTQTPRYLIKTRGQQVTLSCSPISGHRSVSWYQQTPGQGLQFLFEYFSETQRNKGNFPGRFSGRQFSNSRSEMNVSTLELGDSALYLCASSRGDRALAGELFFGEGSRLTVL.

J is TRBJ1-5 and V is TRBV2; 7 bases are a match to TRBD1. With V trimmed by 6 bases and J by 2 bases, 13 bases remained unmatched. The CDR3 is 17 amino acids. Germline V lookup: CDR1 SNHLY, CDR2 FYNNEI. DNA for the CDR3: TGTGCCAGCAGGCCCGGGACAGTAAAGATGGGCAATCAGCCCCAGCATTTT. Encoded protein: CASRPGTVKMGNQPQHF.

This rearrangement joins TRBV4-1 to TRBJ2-1; no clear D. The germline gives CDR1 MGHRA, CDR2 YSYEKL. With 0 bases removed from V and 10 bases from J, the gap between germline ends came to 4 bases. CDR3 size: 11 residues. This chain's CDR3 is CASSQEREQFF. The CDR3 region has the DNA TGCGCCAGCAGCCAAGAGCGCGAGCAGTTCTTC.

DNA for the CDR3: TGTGCCAGCAGCTTAGACCGGACAGGGTACAATGAGCAGTTCTTC. This gives the protein CASSLDRTGYNEQFF. V usage is TRBV11-2 and J usage is TRBJ2-1; TRBD1 matches at 8 bases. Germline V gene lookup returns CDR1 SGHAT and CDR2 FQNNGV. Losses at the gene ends were 0 bases for V and 4 bases for J; bases not matched to a gene: 2. The CDR3 is made up of 15 amino acids. The whole variable domain, filled in from reference TRBV11-2 and TRBJ2-1, reads EAGVAQSPRYKIIEKRQSVAFWCNPISGHATLYWYQQILGQGPKLLIQFQNNGVVDDSQLPKDRFSAERLKGVDSTLKIQPAKLEDSAVYLCASSLDRTGYNEQFFGPGTRLTVL.

This clone was recorded only once. This chain links TRBV2 with TRBJ1-2; 8 bases map to TRBD1. The V gene's germline CDR1 is SNHLY and CDR2 FYNNEI. V lost 4 bases, J lost 7 bases, and 5 bases stayed unmatched. The CDR3 is 13 amino acids. CDR3 sequence: CASSGDRRSGYTF. The CDR3 region has the DNA TGTGCCAGCAGTGGGGACAGGAGAAGTGGCTACACCTTC. The variable domain in full, completed from reference TRBV2 and TRBJ1-2, reads EPEVTQTPSHQVTQMGQEVILRCVPISNHLYFYWYRQILGQKVEFLVSFYNNEISEKSEIFDDQFSVERPDGSNFTLKIRSTKLEDSAMYFCASSGDRRSGYTFGSGTRLTVV.

The V and J genes are TRBV6-5 and TRBJ1-1, with D maybe TRBD1 (5 bases). V was trimmed by 6 bases and J by 3 bases, leaving 14 bases between them. The germline V gene encodes CDR1 MNHEY and CDR2 SVGAGI. The CDR3 spans 14 residues. CDR3 in DNA: TGTGCCAGCAGCTTCGGACACGACGACACTGAAGCTTTCTTT. Protein product: CASSFGHDDTEAFF.

This chain uses TRBV27 with TRBJ2-1, with 7 nucleotides matching TRBD1. The CDR3 is made up of 14 amino acids. The J segment lost 4 bases and the V segment lost 5 bases, leaving 5 bases of the junction unmatched. From germline, CDR1 is MNHEY and CDR2 SMNVEV (reference sequence). This CDR3 is CASSLKGAYNEQFF. For the CDR3, the DNA is TGTGCCAGCAGTCTTAAGGGGGCTTACAATGAGCAGTTCTTC.

To note about this clone: This sample includes further DNA sequences coding for the same CDR3. The V and J genes are TRBV29-1 and TRBJ2-7; perhaps TRBD1 as D (5 bases). V was pared by 6 bases and J by 3 bases, with 9 bases between. This CDR3 region has 11 residues. Germline lookup yields CDR1 SQVTM and CDR2 ANQGSEA. The CDR3 region is CSVVTGYEQYF. CDR3 bases: TGCAGCGTCGTAACAGGCTACGAGCAGTACTTC.

The chain carries TRBV6-2 or TRBV6-3 and TRBJ2-7; D remains unclear. Looked up from germline, CDR1 is MNHEY and CDR2 is SVGEGT. Trimming took 0 bases from V and 2 from J, leaving 5 bases between them. The CDR3 consists of 13 residues. The CDR3 DNA is TGTGCCAGCAGTTACTCGAGCACCTACGAGCAGTACTTC. Amino acids: CASSYSSTYEQYF.

V is TRBV7-2 and J is TRBJ2-4; D remains unclear. CDR3 length: 13 amino acids. Germline V gene sequence: CDR1 SGHTA, CDR2 FQGNSA. V lost 1 base and J 8 bases, leaving 9 bases between the germline ends. The CDR3 bases are TGTGCCAGCAGCTTAGAGGCGGTCCACATTCAGTACTTC. It translates to CASSLEAVHIQYF.

This rearrangement joins TRBV7-7 to TRBJ2-2, with D perhaps matching TRBD1 (6 bases). Germline-derived CDR1 and CDR2 are SSHAT and FNYEAQ (reference sequence). This CDR3 comprises 14 residues. V shed 5 bases and J shed 4 bases, with 11 bases lying between them. CDR3: CASSPGHGTGELFF. The CDR3 region has the DNA TGTGCCAGCAGCCCGGGACATGGCACCGGGGAGCTGTTTTTT.

V gene TRBV4-1 combines with J gene TRBJ1-6; D is unresolved. Germline CDR1 is MGHRA and CDR2 is YSYEKL. The CDR3 is made up of 14 amino acids. V dropped 4 bases and J dropped 8 bases, with 12 bases sitting between them. CDR3 loop: CASSPQTGDSPLHF. The CDR3 nucleotides are TGCGCCAGCAGCCCCCAAACCGGGGATTCACCCCTCCACTTT.

This clone was counted once. The chain is built from TRBV28 and TRBJ1-6, with TRBD1 as a possible D gene (6 bases). From germline, CDR1 is MDHEN and CDR2 SYDVKM. The V and J ends lost 10 bases and 0 bases respectively, with 16 bases between them. The CDR3 consists of 16 residues. The CDR3 loop reads CATSAGAPSYNSPLHF. The CDR3 DNA is TGTGCCACCTCGGCGGGGGCCCCCTCCTATAATTCACCCCTCCACTTT.

This clone appeared once. The V and J genes are TRBV7-3 and TRBJ2-3; TRBD2 aligns across 10 bases. With V trimmed by 5 bases and J by 6 bases, 14 bases remained unmatched. Germline V gene sequence: CDR1 SGHTA, CDR2 FQGTGA. The length of the CDR3 is 17 residues. CDR3 nucleotides: TGTGCCAGCAGCCCGGGGACTAGCGCTTTGGGTAGGGATACGCAGTATTTT. This translates into CASSPGTSALGRDTQYF.

This chain connects TRBV5-1 to TRBJ2-1, with TRBD1 matching 7 bases. Trimming removed 4 bases from V and 2 bases from J; junction bases left unmatched: 0. This CDR3 comprises 13 residues. CDR1 SGHRS and CDR2 YFSETQ come from the germline V gene. The CDR3 reads CASSQGAYNEQFF. The CDR3 coding sequence is TGCGCCAGCAGCCAGGGGGCCTACAATGAGCAGTTCTTC.